This passage covers 25 T cell receptor beta chains from one sample sequenced in a study of shared clonotypes between healthy human individuals. Method: immunoSEQ multiplex PCR; TCRdb's copy keeps in-frame clones and lacks some. The sample includes some 530,000 clones, around 73% of them seen just once. Sequencing was performed on PBMCs. These receptors were obtained from a woman between 40 and 55 years old in good health. Some clones in this sample may be carry-over from other donors' samples.

V and J are TRBV7-2 and TRBJ1-2; 7 positions agree with TRBD1. V lost 3 bases to trimming and J lost 7 bases; unmatched junction nucleotides: 8. Germline-derived CDR1 and CDR2 are SGHTA and FQGNSA. The CDR3 totals 14 residues. The CDR3 bases are TGTGCCAGCAGCTTGAGACAGGGAGGGGGTGGCTACACCTTC. This encodes CASSLRQGGGGYTF.

Comments on this clone: Additional DNA sequences in this sample encode the identical CDR3. The chain employs TRBV18 and TRBJ2-3; D gene uncertain. The V gene lost 0 bases and the J gene lost 0 bases, with 1 base spanning the gap. CDR3 length: 13 amino acids. Germline CDR1 and CDR2: KGHSH and LQKENI. In DNA form, the CDR3 reads TGTGCCAGCTCACCACCTAGCACAGATACGCAGTATTTT. Encoded protein: CASSPPSTDTQYF.

The chain has TRBV7-8 and TRBJ1-1; no reliable D call. The CDR3 runs to 14 residues. Germline values: CDR1 SGHVS, CDR2 FQNEAQ. V was trimmed by 2 bases and J by 2 bases, leaving 9 bases between them. CDR3 nucleotides: TGTGCCAGCAGCTTACCAGCCCTCAACACTGAAGCTTTCTTT. Its translation is CASSLPALNTEAFF.

The chain couples TRBV7-2 to TRBJ2-3, with 14 bases aligning to TRBD2. This CDR3 spans 17 amino acids. After removal of 1 base from V and 4 bases from J, the junction contained 4 bases not matched to a gene. Germline V gene sequence: CDR1 SGHTA, CDR2 FQGNSA. CDR3 residues: CASSLVGTSGSADTQYF. The CDR3 DNA sequence: TGTGCCAGCAGCTTAGTTGGGACTAGCGGGAGTGCAGATACGCAGTATTTT.

The gene calls are TRBV30 and TRBJ2-5; maybe TRBD1 (7 bases). Trimming took off 0 bases at V and 5 bases at J, with 16 bases between the two ends. CDR1 GTSNPN and CDR2 SVGIG come from the germline V gene (reference sequence). This CDR3 spans 15 amino acids. The CDR3 is CAWSVRGRGAETQYF. The CDR3 bases are TGTGCCTGGAGTGTACGAGGCAGGGGGGCGGAGACCCAGTACTTC.

The chain carries TRBV7-2 and TRBJ2-7; 7 bases align to TRBD1. The V segment lost 5 bases and the J segment 3 bases; nucleotides outside the gene matches: 1. Germline V gene lookup returns CDR1 SGHTA and CDR2 FQGNSA. The CDR3 sequence is 12 residues long. Here the CDR3 reads CASSRQGYEQYF. The CDR3 region has the DNA TGTGCCAGCAGCCGACAGGGCTACGAGCAGTACTTC.

The chain joins TRBV2 to TRBJ1-5; TRBD1 agrees at 8 bases. The CDR3 is 15 amino acids. Germline V gene sequence: CDR1 SNHLY, CDR2 FYNNEI. Unmatched junction bases numbered 11, after V lost 6 bases and J lost 7 bases. CDR3 bases: TGTGCCAGCAGCGACAAGGACAGGGTGGGGCAGCCCCAGCATTTT. It yields the protein CASSDKDRVGQPQHF.

CDR3 DNA: TGTGCCAGCAGCCATCGGTCTCCCACAGGGTTGGGGGCTGAAGCTTTCTTT. Translating it yields CASSHRSPTGLGAEAFF. This rearrangement joins TRBV5-5 to TRBJ1-1; maybe TRBD1 (6 bases). From germline, CDR1 is SGHKS and CDR2 YYEKEE (reference sequence). Deletions cut 4 bases from V and 6 bases from J, with 25 bases between. This CDR3 contains 17 residues.

This chain links TRBV7-9 with TRBJ2-3; 10 positions match TRBD2. Per the germline V gene, CDR1 is SEHNR and CDR2 is FQNEAQ (reference sequence). The V and J ends lost 6 bases and 0 bases, in that order; junction bases with no gene match: 3. The CDR3 loop spans 15 amino acids. The CDR3 region has the DNA TGTGCCAGCAGAGGGACTAGCGATAGCACAGATACGCAGTATTTT. Protein: CASRGTSDSTDTQYF.

The V gene is TRBV18, the J gene TRBJ1-4; D gene unclear. The CDR3 is 13 amino acids. Germline assignment: CDR1 KGHSH and CDR2 LQKENI. V lost 3 bases to trimming and J lost 8 bases, with 10 bases between them. The CDR3 region has the DNA TGTGCCAGCTCACCCGGGTATGGAGAAAAACTGTTTTTT. It specifies CASSPGYGEKLFF.

The chain is built from TRBV11-2 and TRBJ1-5; TRBD1 matches at 7 bases. Trimming removed 5 bases from V and 1 base from J; junction bases left unmatched: 8. There are 16 residues in the CDR3. Germline-derived CDR1 and CDR2 are SGHAT and FQNNGV. This CDR3 reads CASSDRVGMSNQPQHF. DNA for the CDR3: TGTGCCAGCAGCGACAGGGTGGGGATGAGCAATCAGCCCCAGCATTTT.

V and J are TRBV29-1 and TRBJ2-5, with 7 positions matching TRBD1. Losses at the gene ends were 4 bases for V and 3 bases for J; bases not matched to a gene: 2. Per the germline V gene, CDR1 is SQVTM and CDR2 is ANQGSEA. This CDR3 has 12 amino acids. The CDR3: CSVAGTEETQYF. The DNA of the CDR3 is TGCAGCGTTGCCGGGACAGAAGAGACCCAGTACTTC.

The chain recombines TRBV5-1 with TRBJ2-5; D is unclear. Trimming left V 0 bases short and J 4 bases short, with 10 bases between. The CDR3 sequence is 14 residues long. Looked up from germline, CDR1 is SGHRS and CDR2 is YFSETQ. The CDR3 loop reads CASSLDTSGETQYF. The CDR3 nucleotides are TGCGCCAGCAGCTTGGACACCTCAGGAGAGACCCAGTACTTC. Based on the CDR3 plus reference TRBV5-1 and TRBJ2-5, the full variable domain is KAGVTQTPRYLIKTRGQQVTLSCSPISGHRSVSWYQQTPGQGLQFLFEYFSETQRNKGNFPGRFSGRQFSNSRSEMNVSTLELGDSALYLCASSLDTSGETQYFGPGTRLLVL.

This clone was seen only a few times. The chain is built from TRBV2 and TRBJ1-1; D is possibly TRBD1 (5 bases). The CDR3 is 15 amino acids. Germline V gene sequence: CDR1 SNHLY, CDR2 FYNNEI. The V gene lost 3 bases and the J gene lost 4 bases, with 15 bases spanning the gap. The CDR3 sequence is CASSDPGGSFTEAFF. The CDR3, as DNA: TGTGCCAGCAGTGATCCGGGGGGATCGTTCACTGAAGCTTTCTTT. The full variable domain, its missing parts supplied by reference TRBV2 and TRBJ1-1, is EPEVTQTPSHQVTQMGQEVILRCVPISNHLYFYWYRQILGQKVEFLVSFYNNEISEKSEIFDDQFSVERPDGSNFTLKIRSTKLEDSAMYFCASSDPGGSFTEAFFGQGTRLTVV.

This chain connects TRBV19 to TRBJ1-5; TRBD1 matches at 7 bases. The germline V gene has CDR1 LNHDA and CDR2 SQIVND (reference sequence). The CDR3 length is 14 residues. The V segment lost 3 bases and the J segment 4 bases; nucleotides outside the gene matches: 3. As DNA, the CDR3 is TGTGCCAGTAGTATCCAGGGGGGAAATCAGCCCCAGCATTTT. Translation: CASSIQGGNQPQHF.

This chain links TRBV6-1 with TRBJ1-1, with 8 bases aligning to TRBD1. The CDR3 has 16 residues. The ends lost 4 bases at V and 4 bases at J; junction bases unmatched: 11. CDR1 and CDR2 (germline): MNHNS, SASEGT. The CDR3 sequence: CASSGDRTGKGTEAFF. The CDR3 nucleotides are TGTGCCAGCAGTGGCGATCGGACAGGGAAGGGCACTGAAGCTTTCTTT.

The CDR3 sequence is CASTGKDRGGDYTF. The CDR3, as DNA: TGTGCCAGCACAGGCAAGGACAGGGGGGGCGACTACACCTTC. This chain connects TRBV5-4 to TRBJ1-2, with TRBD1 matching 10 bases. V lost 6 bases and J lost 10; bases outside the gene matches: 12. CDR1 is SGHNT, CDR2 YYREEE, per germline (reference sequence). This CDR3 is 14 amino acids long.

The V gene is TRBV4-3, the J gene TRBJ2-7; a possible D gene is TRBD2 (6 bases). Germline CDR1 and CDR2: LGHNA and YSLEER. This CDR3 has 16 residues. V dropped 0 bases and J dropped 1 base, with 13 bases sitting between them. The CDR3 reads CASSQDWVGGSYEQYF. CDR3 DNA: TGCGCCAGCAGCCAAGATTGGGTGGGGGGATCCTACGAGCAGTACTTC.

V is TRBV19 and J is TRBJ1-1; 9 bases agree with TRBD1. The ends lost 6 bases at V and 1 base at J; junction bases unmatched: 6. The CDR3 is 15 residues long. Germline assignment: CDR1 LNHDA and CDR2 SQIVND (reference sequence). CDR3 sequence reads: CASSPPGQGNTEAFF. CDR3 sequence (DNA): TGTGCCAGTAGCCCCCCGGGACAGGGGAACACTGAAGCTTTCTTT.

V is TRBV5-1 and J is TRBJ2-5, with D hard to call. CDR1 and CDR2 from the germline V gene are SGHRS and YFSETQ. Trimming took 4 bases from V and 3 from J, leaving 13 bases between them. The CDR3 runs 14 residues. This CDR3 reads CASSPTTDKETQYF. CDR3 nucleotide sequence: TGCGCCAGCAGCCCTACGACGGATAAAGAGACCCAGTACTTC.

The chain uses TRBV2 and TRBJ2-1, with 12 bases fitting TRBD2. The junction had 2 bases not matched to a gene; V was cut back by 1 base and J by 4 bases. CDR3 size: 16 residues. Germline V lookup: CDR1 SNHLY, CDR2 FYNNEI. Here the CDR3 reads CASSEVGLAGYNEQFF. The CDR3 bases are TGTGCCAGCAGTGAAGTTGGACTAGCGGGATACAATGAGCAGTTCTTC.

This clone showed up just once. CDR3 loop: CASSHGGRFGNTIYF. As DNA, the CDR3 is TGCGCCAGCAGCCACGGGGGCCGGTTTGGAAACACCATATATTTT. The chain couples TRBV4-1 to TRBJ1-3; D perhaps matches TRBD1 (6 bases). Trimming stripped 3 bases from V and 3 bases from J, with 12 bases between. This CDR3 comprises 15 residues. Germline CDR1 is MGHRA and CDR2 is YSYEKL.

For the CDR3, the DNA is TGTGCCTGGAGCCCGGGACTAGCGGCGAATGAGCAGTTCTTC. It is translated as CAWSPGLAANEQFF. J is TRBJ2-1 and V is TRBV30; TRBD2 aligns across 11 bases. The CDR3 totals 14 residues. The V segment lost 3 bases and the J segment 7 bases; nucleotides outside the gene matches: 5. The germline V gene encodes CDR1 GTSNPN and CDR2 SVGIG (reference sequence). The full variable domain, its missing parts supplied by reference TRBV30 and TRBJ2-1, is SQTIHQWPATLVQPVGSPLSLECTVEGTSNPNLYWYRQAAGRGLQLLFYSVGIGQISSEVPQNLSASRPQDRQFILSSKKLLLSDSGFYLCAWSPGLAANEQFFGPGTRLTVL.

The chain recombines TRBV30 with TRBJ2-3; D gene uncertain. Germline-derived CDR1 and CDR2 are GTSNPN and SVGIG (reference sequence). The CDR3 has 14 residues. Trimming removed 4 bases at V and 3 bases at J, with 14 bases between. CDR3 amino acids: CAWTLRGLTDTQYF. In DNA, the CDR3 is TGTGCCTGGACACTTAGAGGTTTAACAGATACGCAGTATTTT.

The chain joins TRBV7-2 to TRBJ2-1, with 14 nucleotides matching TRBD2. Per the germline V gene, CDR1 is SGHTA and CDR2 is FQGNSA. V lost 1 base, J lost 9 bases, and 5 bases stayed unmatched. The CDR3 spans 16 residues. The CDR3 spells CASSLEGTSGRGEQFF. CDR3 bases: TGTGCCAGCAGCTTAGAAGGGACTAGCGGGAGAGGTGAGCAGTTCTTC. Full variable domain (outside the CDR3, taken from reference TRBV7-2 and TRBJ2-1): GAGVSQSPSNKVTEKGKDVELRCDPISGHTALYWYRQSLGQGLEFLIYFQGNSAPDKSGLPSDRFSAERTGGSVSTLTIQRTQQEDSAVYLCASSLEGTSGRGEQFFGPGTRLTVL.